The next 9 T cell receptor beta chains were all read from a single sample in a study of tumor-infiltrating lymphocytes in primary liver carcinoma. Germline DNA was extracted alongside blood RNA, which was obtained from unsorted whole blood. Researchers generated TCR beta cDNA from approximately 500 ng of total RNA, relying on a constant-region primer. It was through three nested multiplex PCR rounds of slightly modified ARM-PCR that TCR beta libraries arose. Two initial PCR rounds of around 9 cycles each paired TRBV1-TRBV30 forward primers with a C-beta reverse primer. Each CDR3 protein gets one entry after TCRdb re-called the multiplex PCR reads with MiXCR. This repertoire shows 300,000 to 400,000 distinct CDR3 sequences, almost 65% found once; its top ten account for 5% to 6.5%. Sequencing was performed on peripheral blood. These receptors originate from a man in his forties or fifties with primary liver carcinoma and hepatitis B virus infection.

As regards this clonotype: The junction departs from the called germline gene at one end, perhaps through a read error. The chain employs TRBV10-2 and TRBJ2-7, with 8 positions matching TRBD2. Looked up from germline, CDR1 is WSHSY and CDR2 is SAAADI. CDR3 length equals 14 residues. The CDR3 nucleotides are TGCACCAGCAGTAATCTAGCGGGCCCCAACGAGCAGTACTTC. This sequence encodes CTSSNLAGPNEQYF.

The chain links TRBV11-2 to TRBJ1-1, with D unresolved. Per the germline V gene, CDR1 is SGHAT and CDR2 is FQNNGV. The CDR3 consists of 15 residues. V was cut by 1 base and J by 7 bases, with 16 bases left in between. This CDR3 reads CASSLVGKGIDEAFF. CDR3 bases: TGTGCCAGCAGCTTAGTGGGAAAGGGTATTGATGAAGCTTTCTTT.

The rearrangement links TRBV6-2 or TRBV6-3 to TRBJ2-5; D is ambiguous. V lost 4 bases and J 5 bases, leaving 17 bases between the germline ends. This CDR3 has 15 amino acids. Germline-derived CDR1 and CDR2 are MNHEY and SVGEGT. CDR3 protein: CASSFNSLRVETQYF. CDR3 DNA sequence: TGTGCCAGCAGTTTTAACTCGCTCCGGGTGGAGACCCAGTACTTC.

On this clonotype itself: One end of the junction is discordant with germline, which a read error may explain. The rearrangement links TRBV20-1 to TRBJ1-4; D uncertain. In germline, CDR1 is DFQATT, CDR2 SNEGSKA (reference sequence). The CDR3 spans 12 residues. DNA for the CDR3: TGCAGTGCTCAACGGCCTAACGAAAAACTGTTTTTT. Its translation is CSAQRPNEKLFF.

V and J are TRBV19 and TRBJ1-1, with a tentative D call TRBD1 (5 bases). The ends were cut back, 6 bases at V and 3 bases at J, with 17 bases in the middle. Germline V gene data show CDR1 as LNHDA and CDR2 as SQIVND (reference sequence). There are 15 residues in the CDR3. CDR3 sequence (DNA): TGTGCCAGTAGATCAGGTGGGGCAGGATACACTGAAGCTTTCTTT. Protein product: CASRSGGAGYTEAFF.

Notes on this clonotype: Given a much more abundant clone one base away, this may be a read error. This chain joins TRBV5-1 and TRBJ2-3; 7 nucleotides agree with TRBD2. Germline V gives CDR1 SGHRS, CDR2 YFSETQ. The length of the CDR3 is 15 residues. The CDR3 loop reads CASSAGDRTADKQYF. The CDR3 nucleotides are TGCGCCAGCAGCGCGGGGGACCGCACAGCGGATAAGCAGTATTTT.

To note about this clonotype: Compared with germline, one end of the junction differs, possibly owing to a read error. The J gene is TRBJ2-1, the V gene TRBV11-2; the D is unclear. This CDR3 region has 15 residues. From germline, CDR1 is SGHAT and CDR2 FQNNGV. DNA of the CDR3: TGTGCCAGCAACTTAGCCCCCTGGGGCTACAATGAGCAGTTCTTC. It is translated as CASNLAPWGYNEQFF.

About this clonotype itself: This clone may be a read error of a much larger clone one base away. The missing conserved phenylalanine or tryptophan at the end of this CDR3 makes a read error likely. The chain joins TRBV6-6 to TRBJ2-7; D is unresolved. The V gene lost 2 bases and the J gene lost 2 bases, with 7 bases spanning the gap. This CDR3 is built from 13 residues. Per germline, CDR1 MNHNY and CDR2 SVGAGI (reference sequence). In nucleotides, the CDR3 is TGTGCCAGCAGTTACCCCAACACCTACGAGCAGTACATC. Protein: CASSYPNTYEQYI.

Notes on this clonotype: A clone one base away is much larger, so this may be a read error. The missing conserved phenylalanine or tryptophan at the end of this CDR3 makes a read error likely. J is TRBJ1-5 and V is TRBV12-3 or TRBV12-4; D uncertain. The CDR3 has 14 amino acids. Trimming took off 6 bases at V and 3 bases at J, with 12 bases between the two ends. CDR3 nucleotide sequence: TGTGCCAGCAGGCGACGCGACTACAATCAGCCCCAGCATTCT. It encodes CASRRRDYNQPQHS.